This T cell receptor (beta chain) is from a study of molecular identifiers for immune sequencing clone quantification (dated by TCRdb to 2016 to 2019). Context from the whole study: For a replicate experiment, the RNA from either 20,000 or 100,000 naive CD8 T cells was divided into five aliquots, and four of those aliquots went on to sequencing. CD8 T cells were used in a methods study to benchmark molecular-identifier clustering-based TCR repertoire sequencing (MIDCIRS) and TCR RNA copy counting.

Library method: PCR. TCRdb records Illumina HiSeq 4000 as the sequencer. Bulk TCR libraries were generated as previously described, with the TCR primers listed in Table S5 used. Total RNA was purified with the Qiagen AllPrep DNA/RNA kit. Before analysis, reads from multiple sequencing runs of the same library were pooled. In the paper's pipeline: Reads were retained only if an exact TCR constant sequence was present, and the retained reads were trimmed to 150 nt and grouped according to their 12-nt molecular barcodes. Reads within each barcode group were sub-clustered using a 15% Levenshtein threshold, and quality-weighted consensus sequences were constructed for each RNA molecule. Non-functional sequences were excluded, and lower-count sequences lying one edit away from another sequence were also excluded. Based on fitting two negative binomial distributions, any barcode sub-cluster with under 20% of the maximum read count was discarded. TCRdb's own reprocessing of the public reads used fastp at Q25 and MiXCR and kept productive beta chains. Every entry covers one CDR3 protein and lists the most common genes and DNA from its rows. Here the V and J calls rest on TCRdb's processing, not on the authors' analysis. For this sample the table gives more than 450,000 distinct CDR3 sequences, of which 20% to 25% were detected only once. Of the sample, 0.65% to 0.95% falls within the top ten clones.

Libraries of naive CD8 T cells were built from around 20,000 to 990,000 sorted cells, with 10%, 30% or 50% of the purified RNA used. Naive CD8 T cells, defined as CD8+CD4-CCR7+CD45RA+, were FACS-sorted into RLT Plus buffer on a BD FACSAria II. To test detection sensitivity, Jurkat RNA equivalent to roughly eleven TCR copies was spiked into samples of roughly 18,000-1,000,000 naive CD8 T cells. CD8 T cells were enriched using RosetteSep CD8+ T Cell Enrichment Cocktail and Ficoll-Paque, and the enriched cells then underwent ACK red cell lysis. Overall study outcomes, separate from this receptor: Without barcode sub-clustering, chimeric consensus sequences inflated TCR diversity; chimeras reached as high as 47%. Clones above 20 RNA copies held over 99% of molecules in CMV-specific effector cells but under 1% in naive cells. Highly expanded clone sizes could be underestimated if identical TCR molecules share a barcode. Approximately 3 recovered TCR RNA copies per cell were obtained by modeling, versus around 10 by digital PCR, implying a capture efficiency of 25% to 35%. Spiked-in Jurkat TCR RNA equal to a single cell's worth was reported to be detectable even within one million naive CD8 T cells. The naive libraries included spiked-in Jurkat TCR RNA (approximately 11 copies' worth), and this RNA is not part of the donor repertoire.

According to the germline V gene (reference sequence), CDR1 reads MNHEY and CDR2 reads SMNVEV. The CDR3 length is 13 residues, termini included. Only the CDR3 portion is preserved as DNA: 39 bases, with reading frame beginning at the first base. V sheds 5 bases and J sheds 7 bases, leaving 11 bases between their ends. Comment on this clonotype: Its specific antigen is unknown. Because it lacks the conserved phenylalanine or tryptophan at the end, this CDR3 is likely a read error.

The receptor comes from a human donor in good health. Some libraries in this study had Jurkat cell RNA spiked in. The sample comprised naive CD8+ T cells from blood, with Jurkat cell RNA spiked in. This sample's cell subset or site label indicates: FACS-sorted CD8+CD4-CCR7+CD45RA+ naive T cells. The V and J genes are TRBV27 and TRBJ2-2; TRBD2 is perhaps the D gene, given 6 matching bases. This receptor carries the CDR3 CASSVWEDGELFS. The nucleotide sequence is TGTGCCAGCAGTGTATGGGAGGACGGGGAGCTGTTTTCT.